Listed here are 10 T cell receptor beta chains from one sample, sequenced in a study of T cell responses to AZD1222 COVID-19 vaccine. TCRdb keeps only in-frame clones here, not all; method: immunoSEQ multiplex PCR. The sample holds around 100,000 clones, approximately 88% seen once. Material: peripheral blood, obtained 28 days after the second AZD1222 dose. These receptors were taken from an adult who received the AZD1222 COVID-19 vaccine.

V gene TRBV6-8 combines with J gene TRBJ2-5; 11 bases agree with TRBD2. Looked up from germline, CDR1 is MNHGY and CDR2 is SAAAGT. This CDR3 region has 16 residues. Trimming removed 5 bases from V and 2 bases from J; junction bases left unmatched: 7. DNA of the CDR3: TGTGCCAGCAGTGCGTCCGGGACTAGCGGTCAAGAGACCCAGTACTTC. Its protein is CASSASGTSGQETQYF.

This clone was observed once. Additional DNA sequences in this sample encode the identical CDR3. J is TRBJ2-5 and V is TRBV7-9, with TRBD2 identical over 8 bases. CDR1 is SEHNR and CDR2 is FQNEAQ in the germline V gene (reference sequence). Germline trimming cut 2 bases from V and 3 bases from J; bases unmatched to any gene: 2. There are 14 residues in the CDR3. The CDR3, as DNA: TGTGCCAGCAGCTTAAGAGCGGGGGAAGAGACCCAGTACTTC. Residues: CASSLRAGEETQYF.

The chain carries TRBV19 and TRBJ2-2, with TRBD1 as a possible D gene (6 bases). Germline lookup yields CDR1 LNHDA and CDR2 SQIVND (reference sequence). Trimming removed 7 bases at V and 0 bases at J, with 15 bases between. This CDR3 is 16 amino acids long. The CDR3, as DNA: TGTGCCAGTACGCGGCCTGGGGGCCCGAACACCGGGGAGCTGTTTTTT. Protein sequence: CASTRPGGPNTGELFF.

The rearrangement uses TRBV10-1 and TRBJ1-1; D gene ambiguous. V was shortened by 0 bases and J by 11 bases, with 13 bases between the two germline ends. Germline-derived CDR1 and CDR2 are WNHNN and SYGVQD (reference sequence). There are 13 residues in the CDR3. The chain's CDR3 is CASSESTLLVAFF. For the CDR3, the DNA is TGCGCCAGCAGTGAGTCGACTCTGCTTGTGGCTTTCTTT.

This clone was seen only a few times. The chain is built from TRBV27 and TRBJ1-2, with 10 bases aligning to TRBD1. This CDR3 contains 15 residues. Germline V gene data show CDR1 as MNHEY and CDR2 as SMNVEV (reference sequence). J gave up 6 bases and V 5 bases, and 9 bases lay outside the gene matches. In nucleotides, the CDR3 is TGTGCCAGCAGTCCCCTCCTGGGGACAGGGGATGGCTACACCTTC. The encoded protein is CASSPLLGTGDGYTF.

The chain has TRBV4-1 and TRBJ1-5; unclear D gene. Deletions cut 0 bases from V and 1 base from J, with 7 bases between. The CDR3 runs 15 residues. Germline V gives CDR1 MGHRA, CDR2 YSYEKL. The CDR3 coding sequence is TGCGCCAGCAGCCAAGATAACGGCAGCAATCAGCCCCAGCATTTT. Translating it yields CASSQDNGSNQPQHF.

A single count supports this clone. The CDR3 reads CASSPRTRSYEQYF. The CDR3 DNA reads TGTGCCAGCAGCCCCCGGACACGTTCCTACGAGCAGTACTTC. The chain employs TRBV9 and TRBJ2-7, with TRBD1 as a possible D gene (5 bases). The CDR3 sequence is 14 residues long. The V and J ends lost 4 bases and 1 base respectively, with 12 bases between them. Germline assignment: CDR1 SGDLS and CDR2 YYNGEE.

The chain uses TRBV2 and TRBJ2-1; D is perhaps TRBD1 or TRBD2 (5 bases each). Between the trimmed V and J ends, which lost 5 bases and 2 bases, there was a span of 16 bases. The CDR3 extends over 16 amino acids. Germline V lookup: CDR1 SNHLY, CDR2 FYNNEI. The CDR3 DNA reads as TGTGCCAGCAGTCGACTATCGGCAGGGCCCTACAATGAGCAGTTCTTC. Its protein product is CASSRLSAGPYNEQFF.

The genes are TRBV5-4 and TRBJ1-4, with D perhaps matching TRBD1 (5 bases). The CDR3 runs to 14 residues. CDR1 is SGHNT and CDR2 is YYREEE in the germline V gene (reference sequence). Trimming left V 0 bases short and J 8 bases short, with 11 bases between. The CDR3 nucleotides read TGTGCCAGCAGCTTGGCAGGGAGCCACGAAAAACTGTTTTTT. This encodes CASSLAGSHEKLFF.

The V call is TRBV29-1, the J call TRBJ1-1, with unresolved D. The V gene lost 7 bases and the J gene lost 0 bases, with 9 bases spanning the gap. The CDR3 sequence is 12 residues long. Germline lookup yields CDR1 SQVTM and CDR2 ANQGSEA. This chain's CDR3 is CSARNMNTEAFF. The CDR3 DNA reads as TGCAGCGCCCGAAATATGAACACTGAAGCTTTCTTT.